The 6 T cell receptor beta chains given below trace back to one sample, sequenced in a study of radiation and T cells in renal cell carcinoma. Specified treatment: treatment-naive control, cytoreductive nephrectomy. Sequencing was performed with immunoSEQ multiplex PCR; in TCRdb, only in-frame clones are kept and a portion is missing. The sample yields some 14,000 clones, around 60% seen once. The source material was tumor tissue, sampled from a patient whose treatment was nephrectomy without radiotherapy. These receptors were taken from a man aged 50-59 years with renal cell carcinoma.

The chain employs TRBV4-2 and TRBJ2-5, with TRBD1 matching 8 bases. The J call is in doubt because the DNA end fits TRBJ2-7 better. The CDR3 sequence is 17 residues long. Germline CDR1 and CDR2: LGHNA and YNFKEQ. The DNA of the CDR3 is TGTGCCAGCAGCCAGGCCACCCGCGGGACAGGATTCGACGAGCAGTACTTC. This gives the protein CASSQATRGTGFDEQYF.

The rearrangement joins TRBV6-4 to TRBJ1-5; TRBD1 matches 11 bases. This CDR3 comprises 17 residues. Per the germline V gene, CDR1 is MRHNA and CDR2 is SNTAGT. J gave up 1 base and V 6 bases, and 8 bases lay outside the gene matches. The CDR3 here is CASRTGTGGVSNQPQHF. DNA for the CDR3: TGTGCCAGCAGAACCGGGACAGGGGGAGTAAGCAATCAGCCCCAGCATTTT.

J is TRBJ2-3 and V is TRBV19, with TRBD2 matching 12 bases. The CDR3 sequence is 20 residues long. V gave up 2 bases and J gave up 4 bases; unmatched junction bases: 16. Germline values: CDR1 LNHDA, CDR2 SQIVND (reference sequence). The CDR3 coding sequence is TGTGCCAGTAGTATACGAAGCCTAGCGGGGGGGCTAATCAGGGCAGATACGCAGTATTTT. This codes for CASSIRSLAGGLIRADTQYF.

The chain uses TRBV9 and TRBJ1-2; 8 bases agree with TRBD1. Germline-derived CDR1 and CDR2 are SGDLS and YYNGEE. Trimming at V came to 3 bases and at J to 1 base, leaving 11 bases not matched to a gene. This CDR3 is 17 amino acids long. This CDR3 reads CASSANPKQGVNYGYTF. In nucleotides, the CDR3 is TGTGCCAGCAGCGCTAACCCCAAACAGGGGGTTAACTATGGCTACACCTTC.

This chain connects TRBV6-6 to TRBJ1-5, with 8 bases fitting TRBD1. V trimming: 5 bases; J trimming: 8 bases; junction bases outside the gene matches: 11. The CDR3 has 15 amino acids. Per the germline V gene, CDR1 is MNHNY and CDR2 is SVGAGI (reference sequence). The CDR3 DNA sequence: TGTGCCAGCAGTAACCGACAGGGGACGTCGGAGCCCCAGCATTTT. This encodes CASSNRQGTSEPQHF.

The rearrangement joins TRBV11-2 to TRBJ1-1, with a possible D match to TRBD1 (5 bases). The germline V gene has CDR1 SGHAT and CDR2 FQNNGV. V was clipped by 1 base and J by 3 bases, with 15 bases between them. CDR3 size: 16 residues. This CDR3 is CASSLVPSGGDTEAFF. DNA for the CDR3: TGTGCCAGCAGCTTAGTACCCTCCGGGGGAGACACTGAAGCTTTCTTT.